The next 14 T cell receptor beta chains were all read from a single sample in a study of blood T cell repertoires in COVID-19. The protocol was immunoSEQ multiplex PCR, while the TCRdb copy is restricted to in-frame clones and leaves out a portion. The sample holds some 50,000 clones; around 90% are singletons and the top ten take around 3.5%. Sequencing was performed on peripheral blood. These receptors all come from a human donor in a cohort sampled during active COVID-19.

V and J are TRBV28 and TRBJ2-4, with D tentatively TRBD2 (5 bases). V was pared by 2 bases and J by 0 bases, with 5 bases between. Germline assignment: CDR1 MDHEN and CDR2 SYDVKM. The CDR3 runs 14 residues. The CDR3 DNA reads TGTGCCAGCAGTTTAGGAGGAGCCAAAAACATTCAGTACTTC. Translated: CASSLGGAKNIQYF.

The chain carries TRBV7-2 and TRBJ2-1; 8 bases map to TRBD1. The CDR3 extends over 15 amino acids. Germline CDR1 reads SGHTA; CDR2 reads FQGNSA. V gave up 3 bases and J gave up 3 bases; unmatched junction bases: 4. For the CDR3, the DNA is TGTGCCAGCAGCTTCGGACAGGGCTTCTACAATGAGCAGTTCTTC. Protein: CASSFGQGFYNEQFF.

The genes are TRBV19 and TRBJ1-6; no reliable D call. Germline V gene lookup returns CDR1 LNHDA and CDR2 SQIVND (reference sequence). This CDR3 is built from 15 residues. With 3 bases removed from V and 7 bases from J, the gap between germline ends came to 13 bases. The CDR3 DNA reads TGTGCCAGTAGTATTCCGAGCCACCGGAATTCACCCCTCCACTTT. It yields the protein CASSIPSHRNSPLHF.

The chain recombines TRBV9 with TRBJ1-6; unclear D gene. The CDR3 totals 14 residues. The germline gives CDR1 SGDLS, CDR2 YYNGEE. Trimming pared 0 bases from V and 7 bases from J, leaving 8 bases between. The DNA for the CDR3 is TGTGCCAGCAGCGTAGGACAACAAAATTCACCCCTCCACTTT. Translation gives CASSVGQQNSPLHF.

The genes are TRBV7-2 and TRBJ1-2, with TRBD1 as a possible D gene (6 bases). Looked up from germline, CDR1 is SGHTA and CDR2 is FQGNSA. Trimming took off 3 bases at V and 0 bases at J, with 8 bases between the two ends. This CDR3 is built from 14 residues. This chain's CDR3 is CASSLDSTNYGYTF. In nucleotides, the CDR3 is TGTGCCAGCAGCTTGGACAGTACTAACTATGGCTACACCTTC.

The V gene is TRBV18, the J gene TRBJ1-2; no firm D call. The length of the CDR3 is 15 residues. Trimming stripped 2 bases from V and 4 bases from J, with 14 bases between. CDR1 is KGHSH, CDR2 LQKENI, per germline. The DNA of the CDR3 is TGTGCCAGCTCACCAATTAGCCCCCAAAGCTATGGCTACACCTTC. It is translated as CASSPISPQSYGYTF.

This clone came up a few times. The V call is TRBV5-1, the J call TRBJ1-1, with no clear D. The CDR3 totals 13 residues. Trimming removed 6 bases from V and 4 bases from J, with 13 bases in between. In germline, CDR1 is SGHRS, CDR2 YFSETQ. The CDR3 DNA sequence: TGCGCCAGCACCAGCGTCAGTACCACTGAAGCTTTCTTT. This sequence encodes CASTSVSTTEAFF.

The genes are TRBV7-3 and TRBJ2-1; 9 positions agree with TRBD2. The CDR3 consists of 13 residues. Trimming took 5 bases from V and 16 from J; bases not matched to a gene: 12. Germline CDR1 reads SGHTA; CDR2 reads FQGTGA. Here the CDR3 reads CASSHPGLATIFF. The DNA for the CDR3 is TGTGCCAGCAGCCACCCGGGACTAGCTACGATCTTCTTC.

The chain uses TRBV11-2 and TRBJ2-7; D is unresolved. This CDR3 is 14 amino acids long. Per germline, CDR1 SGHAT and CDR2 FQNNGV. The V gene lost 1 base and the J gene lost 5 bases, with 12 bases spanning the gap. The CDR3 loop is CASSLGRSTHEQYF. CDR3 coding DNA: TGTGCCAGCAGCTTAGGGCGGAGTACCCACGAGCAGTACTTC.

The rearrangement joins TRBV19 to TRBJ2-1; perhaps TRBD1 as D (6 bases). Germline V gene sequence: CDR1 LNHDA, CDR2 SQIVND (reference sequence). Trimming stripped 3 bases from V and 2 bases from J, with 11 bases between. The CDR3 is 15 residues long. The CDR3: CASSMHRDAYNEQFF. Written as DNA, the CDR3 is TGTGCCAGTAGTATGCACAGGGACGCCTACAATGAGCAGTTCTTC.

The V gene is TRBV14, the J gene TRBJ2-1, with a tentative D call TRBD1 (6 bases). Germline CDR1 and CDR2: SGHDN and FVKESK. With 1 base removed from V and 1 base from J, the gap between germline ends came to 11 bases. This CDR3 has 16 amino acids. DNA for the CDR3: TGTGCCAGCAGCCAAGGAGTGAGGGGGTCCTACAATGAGCAGTTCTTC. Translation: CASSQGVRGSYNEQFF.

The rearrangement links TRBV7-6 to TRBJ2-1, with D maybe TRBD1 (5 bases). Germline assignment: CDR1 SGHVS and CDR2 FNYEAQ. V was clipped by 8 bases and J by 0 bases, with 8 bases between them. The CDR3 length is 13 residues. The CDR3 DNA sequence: TGTGCCAGCGGTCAGGGCTCCTACAATGAGCAGTTCTTC. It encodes CASGQGSYNEQFF.

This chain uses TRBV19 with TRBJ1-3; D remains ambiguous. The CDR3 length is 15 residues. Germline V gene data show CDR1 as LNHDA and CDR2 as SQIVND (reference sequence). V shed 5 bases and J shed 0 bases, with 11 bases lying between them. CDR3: CASSVLQSSGNTIYF. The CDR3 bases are TGTGCCAGTAGTGTCCTACAGAGCTCTGGAAACACCATATATTTT.

As DNA, the CDR3 is TGCGCCAGCAGCTTGGGGGCAGGGTTCTCTCTTGGGGCCAACGTCCTGACTTTC. It specifies CASSLGAGFSLGANVLTF. V gene TRBV5-1 combines with J gene TRBJ2-6; tentatively, D is TRBD1 (5 bases). Germline CDR1 is SGHRS and CDR2 is YFSETQ. This CDR3 is built from 18 residues. The V end was cut by 0 bases, the J end by 3 bases, with 16 bases between.